The 21 T cell receptor beta chains below were found in one sample sequenced in a study of T-cell memory formation after mild COVID-19 (dated by TCRdb to about 2021). Receptors were amplified or captured by 5' RACE. The listed sequencing device is Illumina NovaSeq 6000. Using fastp trimming at Q25 and MiXCR clonotype assembly, TCRdb reanalyzed the public sequencing data and kept in-frame beta chains. Rows with one shared CDR3 protein collapse into an entry with the most common genes and DNA. This sample lists 300,000 to 350,000 distinct CDR3 sequences; just under 20% were detected once. Together, the top ten hold around 21% of the sample. The sample consisted of PBMCs or a T cell subset sorted from them (not recorded which). These receptors came from a man aged 18 to 30 who had mild COVID-19 (a few samples of this study predate the infection). The sample titles of this study are shuffled in the database, so cell type and time point are left out; the donor was told from shared clones.

This chain connects TRBV28 to TRBJ2-5, with 8 bases identical to TRBD1. The V gene's germline CDR1 is MDHEN and CDR2 SYDVKM. The CDR3 loop spans 13 amino acids. With 6 bases clipped from V and 4 bases from J, the junction kept 4 bases outside the gene matches. The CDR3 nucleotides are TGTGCCAGCAGACGACAGGGGAGAGAGACCCAGTACTTC. Protein sequence: CASRRQGRETQYF.

The chain couples TRBV4-2 to TRBJ2-3; D is perhaps TRBD1 or TRBD2 (6 bases each). CDR3 length: 16 amino acids. Germline loops: CDR1 LGHNA, CDR2 YNFKEQ. Trimming cost V 0 bases and J 0 bases, with 10 bases left between them. The CDR3 DNA follows: TGTGCCAGCAGCCAAGATTGGGGGGCTAGCACAGATACGCAGTATTTT. This encodes CASSQDWGASTDTQYF.

The chain links TRBV20-1 to TRBJ2-1; the match to TRBD2 covers 9 bases. The CDR3 spans 15 residues. Trimming at V came to 5 bases and at J to 3 bases, leaving 8 bases not matched to a gene. Germline V CDR1 and CDR2: DFQATT, SNEGSKA (reference sequence). In nucleotides, the CDR3 is TGCAGTGCTGCGAAGCGGGGGGAGTTCTACAATGAGCAGTTCTTC. Translation: CSAAKRGEFYNEQFF.

The V call is TRBV18, the J call TRBJ1-1; 7 bases map to TRBD1. This CDR3 has 15 amino acids. In germline, CDR1 is KGHSH, CDR2 LQKENI. The J segment lost 3 bases and the V segment lost 6 bases, leaving 10 bases of the junction unmatched. CDR3 region: CASSRAVGTDTEAFF. The DNA for the CDR3 is TGTGCCAGCTCTCGCGCGGTAGGGACAGACACTGAAGCTTTCTTT. The whole variable domain, remainder taken from reference TRBV18 and TRBJ1-1, is NAGVMQNPRHLVRRRGQEARLRCSPMKGHSHVYWYRQLPEEGLKFMVYLQKENIIDESGMPKERFSAEFPKEGPSILRIQQVVRGDSAAYFCASSRAVGTDTEAFFGQGTRLTVV.

The rearrangement uses TRBV5-1 and TRBJ1-6; TRBD1 matches at 7 bases. V lost 4 bases to trimming and J lost 10 bases; unmatched junction nucleotides: 11. Germline assignment: CDR1 SGHRS and CDR2 YFSETQ. The CDR3 has 15 residues. DNA for the CDR3: TGCGCCAGCAGCCGAGACAGGGTTCAGGGATCACCCCTCCACTTT. The encoded protein is CASSRDRVQGSPLHF.

The rearrangement links TRBV5-1 to TRBJ2-3; D remains unclear. The CDR3 runs to 13 residues. Germline values: CDR1 SGHRS, CDR2 YFSETQ. V lost 6 bases and J 5 bases, leaving 13 bases between the germline ends. The CDR3 is CASTHYPGDTQYF. In nucleotides, the CDR3 is TGCGCCAGCACACACTACCCGGGAGATACGCAGTATTTT.

The sample holds a few counts of this clonotype. DNA of the CDR3: TGTGCCAGCAGCTCGCCGCCTGACAGGGTGGTGTTCTTC. Residues: CASSSPPDRVVFF. This sequence joins TRBV7-2 and TRBJ2-1; 7 bases map to TRBD1. The CDR3 contains 13 residues. CDR1 is SGHTA, CDR2 FQGNSA, per germline. The V gene end was trimmed by 4 bases and the J gene end by 15 bases; junction bases not matched to a gene: 12.

The rearrangement links TRBV7-9 to TRBJ2-5; D remains unclear. CDR3 size: 14 residues. From germline, CDR1 is SEHNR and CDR2 FQNEAQ (reference sequence). Trimming shortened V by 5 bases and J by 1 base, and 11 bases separated the two germline ends. The CDR3 DNA reads as TGTGCCAGCAGCCAGTTGACGGTCCAAGAGACCCAGTACTTC. As protein: CASSQLTVQETQYF.

As DNA, the CDR3 is TGCAGTGCTAGGCGGAGTAACTCCAACACCGGGGAGCTGTTTTTT. It specifies CSARRSNSNTGELFF. The rearrangement uses TRBV20-1 and TRBJ2-2, with unresolved D. The germline gives CDR1 DFQATT, CDR2 SNEGSKA (reference sequence). The length of the CDR3 is 15 residues. The V end lost 3 bases, the J end lost 2 bases, and 13 bases lay between the germline ends.

Many counts were recorded for this clonotype. The chain has TRBV5-1 and TRBJ2-1; TRBD2 matches at 12 bases. This CDR3 region has 15 residues. The germline V gene has CDR1 SGHRS and CDR2 YFSETQ. The J segment lost 4 bases and the V segment lost 2 bases, leaving 1 base of the junction unmatched. CDR3 DNA sequence: TGCGCCAGCAGCTTCGGGACTAGCGGGTACAATGAGCAGTTCTTC. This encodes CASSFGTSGYNEQFF.

This clonotype has a handful of counts. The rearrangement joins TRBV29-1 to TRBJ2-3; tentative D call: TRBD2 (5 bases). CDR1 and CDR2 from the germline V gene are SQVTM and ANQGSEA. With 3 bases removed from V and 6 bases from J, the gap between germline ends came to 13 bases. CDR3 size: 13 residues. The CDR3 reads CSVDSGVEDTQYF. The CDR3 nucleotides are TGCAGCGTTGACTCCGGGGTTGAGGATACGCAGTATTTT.

The sample holds a few counts of this clonotype. The V call is TRBV6-5, the J call TRBJ1-2, with 9 bases fitting TRBD1. The CDR3 loop spans 16 amino acids. CDR1 MNHEY and CDR2 SVGAGI come from the germline V gene. Trimming took 6 bases from V and 6 from J; bases not matched to a gene: 14. As DNA, the CDR3 is TGTGCCAGCAGAAGAACTACAGGGGGCGCGGGTCATGGCTACACCTTC. Protein: CASRRTTGGAGHGYTF.

This clonotype was counted only a few times. This chain uses TRBV7-2 with TRBJ2-7; D remains unclear. This CDR3 spans 8 amino acids. Germline V CDR1 and CDR2: SGHTA, FQGNSA. The V and J ends lost 8 bases and 4 bases respectively, with 0 bases between them. CDR3 in DNA: TGTGCCAGCTACGAGCAGTACTTC. This translates into CASYEQYF.

This clonotype was recorded a few times. This sequence joins TRBV9 and TRBJ1-5, with D possibly TRBD1 on 5 matching bases. Germline CDR1 is SGDLS and CDR2 is YYNGEE. Trimming pared 0 bases from V and 5 bases from J, leaving 12 bases between. CDR3 length equals 15 residues. The CDR3: CASSVGAGSYQPQHF. The CDR3 DNA reads as TGTGCCAGCAGCGTAGGGGCAGGGAGTTATCAGCCCCAGCATTTT.

The V call is TRBV7-9, the J call TRBJ2-7; perhaps TRBD1 as D (6 bases). CDR1 and CDR2 from the germline V gene are SEHNR and FQNEAQ (reference sequence). Trimming took off 5 bases at V and 6 bases at J, with 20 bases between the two ends. The length of the CDR3 is 15 residues. The CDR3 bases are TGTGCCAGCAGCATTGCAGGGGACGCGAGGTTCGAGCAGTACTTC. As protein: CASSIAGDARFEQYF.

The CDR3 region is CASSVGGKYNEQFF. CDR3 in DNA: TGTGCCAGCAGCGTAGGCGGGAAATACAATGAGCAGTTCTTC. This chain connects TRBV9 to TRBJ2-1; tentative D call: TRBD2 (6 bases). Trimming cost V 0 bases and J 4 bases, with 8 bases left between them. CDR3 length equals 14 residues. Germline V lookup: CDR1 SGDLS, CDR2 YYNGEE.

The chain combines TRBV29-1 with TRBJ1-5, with D hard to call. This CDR3 spans 11 amino acids. CDR1 and CDR2 (germline): SQVTM, ANQGSEA. The germline V and J ends were trimmed by 3 bases and 4 bases, with 4 bases remaining between them. As DNA, the CDR3 is TGCAGCGTTGAGGAGAATCAGCCCCAGCATTTT. This encodes CSVEENQPQHF.

The V and J genes are TRBV9 and TRBJ2-1, with D tentatively TRBD2 (6 bases). This CDR3 contains 15 residues. V gave up 3 bases and J gave up 6 bases, with 16 bases separating them. The germline V gene encodes CDR1 SGDLS and CDR2 YYNGEE. CDR3 amino acids: CASSETRLMGNEQFF. For the CDR3, the DNA is TGTGCCAGCAGCGAGACTAGGTTGATGGGCAATGAGCAGTTCTTC.

This clonotype turned up a few times. The CDR3 DNA reads as TGTGCCAGCAGCTTACAGCGGGGTTCCCCCTACGAGCAGTACTTC. As protein: CASSLQRGSPYEQYF. This chain uses TRBV7-2 with TRBJ2-7; 7 nucleotides agree with TRBD2. This CDR3 has 15 residues. Germline V lookup: CDR1 SGHTA, CDR2 FQGNSA. V dropped 2 bases and J dropped 2; count of bases not matched to a gene: 6.

The chain joins TRBV12-3 or TRBV12-4 to TRBJ2-1, with TRBD2 matching 7 bases. The V and J ends lost 3 bases and 4 bases, in that order; junction bases with no gene match: 9. There are 16 residues in the CDR3. For the CDR3, the DNA is TGTGCCAGCAGTTTCCTCTCGGGGGGTCCTTACAATGAGCAGTTCTTC. As protein: CASSFLSGGPYNEQFF.

This clonotype was detected only a few times. CDR3 sequence: CSSSGGTDTQYF. The CDR3 DNA sequence: TGCAGTTCGAGTGGGGGTACAGATACGCAGTATTTT. V usage is TRBV20-1 and J usage is TRBJ2-3; D tentatively reads TRBD1 or TRBD2 (5 bases each). The germline CDR1 and CDR2 sequences are DFQATT and SNEGSKA (reference sequence). Trimming cost V 8 bases and J 3 bases, with 12 bases left between them. This CDR3 has 12 residues.